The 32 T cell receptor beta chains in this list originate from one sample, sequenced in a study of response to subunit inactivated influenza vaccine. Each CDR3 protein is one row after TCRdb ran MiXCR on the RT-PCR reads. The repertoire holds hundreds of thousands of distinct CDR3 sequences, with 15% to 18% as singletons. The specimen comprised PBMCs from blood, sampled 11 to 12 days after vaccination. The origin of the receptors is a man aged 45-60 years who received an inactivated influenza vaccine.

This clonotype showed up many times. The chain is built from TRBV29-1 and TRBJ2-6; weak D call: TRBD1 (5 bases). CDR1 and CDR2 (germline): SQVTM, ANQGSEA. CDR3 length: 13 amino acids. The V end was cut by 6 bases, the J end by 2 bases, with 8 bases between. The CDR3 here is CSVGAAGANVLTF. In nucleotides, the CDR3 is TGCAGCGTAGGGGCGGCTGGGGCCAACGTCCTGACTTTC.

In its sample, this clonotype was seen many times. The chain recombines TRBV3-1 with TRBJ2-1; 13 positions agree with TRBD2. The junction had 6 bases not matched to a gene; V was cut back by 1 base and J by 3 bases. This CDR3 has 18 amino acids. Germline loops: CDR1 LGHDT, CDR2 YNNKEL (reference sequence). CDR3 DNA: TGTGCCAGCAGCCAAGTAACTAGCGGGAGGGCTGACTACAATGAGCAGTTCTTC. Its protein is CASSQVTSGRADYNEQFF.

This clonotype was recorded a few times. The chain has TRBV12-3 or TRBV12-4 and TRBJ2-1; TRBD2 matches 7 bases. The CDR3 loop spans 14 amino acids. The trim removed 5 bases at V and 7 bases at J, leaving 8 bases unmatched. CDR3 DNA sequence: TGTGCCAGCAGTCCCATGTGGGAGGGAAATGAGCAGTTCTTC. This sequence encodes CASSPMWEGNEQFF.

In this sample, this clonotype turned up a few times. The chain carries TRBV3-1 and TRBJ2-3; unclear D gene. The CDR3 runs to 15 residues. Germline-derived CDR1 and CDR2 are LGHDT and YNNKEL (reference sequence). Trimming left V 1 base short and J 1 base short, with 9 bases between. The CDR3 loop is CASSQAEWGTDTQYF. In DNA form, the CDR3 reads TGTGCCAGCAGCCAAGCCGAATGGGGCACAGATACGCAGTATTTT.

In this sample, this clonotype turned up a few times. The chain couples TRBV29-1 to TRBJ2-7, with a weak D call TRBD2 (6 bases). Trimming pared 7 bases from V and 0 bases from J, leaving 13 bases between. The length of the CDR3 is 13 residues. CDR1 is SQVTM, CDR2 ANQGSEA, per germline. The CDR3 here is CSALFGSSYEQYF. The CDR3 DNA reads TGCAGCGCCCTATTCGGGAGCTCCTACGAGCAGTACTTC.

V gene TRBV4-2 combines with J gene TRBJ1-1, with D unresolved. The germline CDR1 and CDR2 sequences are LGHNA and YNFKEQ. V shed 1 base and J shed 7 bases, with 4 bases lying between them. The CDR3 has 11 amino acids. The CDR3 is CASSQGLEAFF. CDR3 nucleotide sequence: TGTGCCAGCAGCCAAGGGCTTGAAGCTTTCTTT.

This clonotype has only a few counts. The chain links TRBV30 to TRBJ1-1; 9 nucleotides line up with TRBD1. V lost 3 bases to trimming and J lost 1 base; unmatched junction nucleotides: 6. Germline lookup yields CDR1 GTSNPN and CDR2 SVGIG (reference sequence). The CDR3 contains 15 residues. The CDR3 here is CAWSQWDRENTEAFF. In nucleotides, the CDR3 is TGTGCCTGGAGCCAATGGGACAGGGAGAACACTGAAGCTTTCTTT.

In nucleotides, the CDR3 is TGCAGTGCTAGAGGCAGGGGTACCAACGAGCAGTACTTC. This gives the protein CSARGRGTNEQYF. The gene calls are TRBV20-1 and TRBJ2-7; D may be TRBD1 (6 bases). With 1 base removed from V and 5 bases from J, the gap between germline ends came to 12 bases. From germline, CDR1 is DFQATT and CDR2 SNEGSKA (reference sequence). The CDR3 spans 13 residues.

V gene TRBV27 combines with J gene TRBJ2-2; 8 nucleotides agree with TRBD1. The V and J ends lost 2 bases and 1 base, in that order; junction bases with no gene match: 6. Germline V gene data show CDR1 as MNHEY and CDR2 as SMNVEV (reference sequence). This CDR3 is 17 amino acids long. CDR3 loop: CASSLIPGTGNTGELFF. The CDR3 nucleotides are TGTGCCAGCAGTTTAATACCTGGGACAGGGAACACCGGGGAGCTGTTTTTT.

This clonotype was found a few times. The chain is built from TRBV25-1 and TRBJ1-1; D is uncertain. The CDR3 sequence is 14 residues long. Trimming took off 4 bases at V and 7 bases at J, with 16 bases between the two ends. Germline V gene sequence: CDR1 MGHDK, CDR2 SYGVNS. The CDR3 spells CASSASHSSYEAFF. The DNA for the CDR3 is TGTGCCAGCAGTGCGTCCCACAGCAGCTATGAAGCTTTCTTT.

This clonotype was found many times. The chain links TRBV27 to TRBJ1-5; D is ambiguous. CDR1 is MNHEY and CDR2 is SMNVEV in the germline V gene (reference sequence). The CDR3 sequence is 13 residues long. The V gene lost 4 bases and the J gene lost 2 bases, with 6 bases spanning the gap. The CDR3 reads CASSSQRNQPQHF. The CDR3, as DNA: TGTGCCAGCAGTTCCCAGCGCAATCAGCCCCAGCATTTT.

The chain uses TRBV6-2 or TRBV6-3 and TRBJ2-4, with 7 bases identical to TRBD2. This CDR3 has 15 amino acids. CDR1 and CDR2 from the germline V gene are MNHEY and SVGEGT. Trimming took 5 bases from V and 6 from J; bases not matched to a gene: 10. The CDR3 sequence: CASSPRGGSRNIQYF. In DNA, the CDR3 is TGTGCCAGCAGTCCCCGGGGCGGGAGCAGAAACATTCAGTACTTC.

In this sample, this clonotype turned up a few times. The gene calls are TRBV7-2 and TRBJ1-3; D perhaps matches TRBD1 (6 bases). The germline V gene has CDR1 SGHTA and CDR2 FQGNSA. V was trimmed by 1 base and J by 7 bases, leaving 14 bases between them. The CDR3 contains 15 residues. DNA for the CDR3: TGTGCCAGCAGCTTAGTAGGGGGTCTGGGGAACACCATATATTTT. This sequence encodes CASSLVGGLGNTIYF. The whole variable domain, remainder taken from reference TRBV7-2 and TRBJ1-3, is GAGVSQSPSNKVTEKGKDVELRCDPISGHTALYWYRQSLGQGLEFLIYFQGNSAPDKSGLPSDRFSAERTGGSVSTLTIQRTQQEDSAVYLCASSLVGGLGNTIYFGEGSWLTVV.

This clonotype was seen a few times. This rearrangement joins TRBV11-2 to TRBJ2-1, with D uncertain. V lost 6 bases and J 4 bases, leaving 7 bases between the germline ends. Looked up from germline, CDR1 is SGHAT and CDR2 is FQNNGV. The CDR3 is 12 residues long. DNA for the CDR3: TGTGCCAGCAGGGCTCCTTACAATGAGCAGTTCTTC. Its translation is CASRAPYNEQFF.

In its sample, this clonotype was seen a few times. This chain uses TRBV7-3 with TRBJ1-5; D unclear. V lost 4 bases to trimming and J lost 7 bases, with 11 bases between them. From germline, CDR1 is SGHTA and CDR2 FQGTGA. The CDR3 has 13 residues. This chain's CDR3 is CASSYGFGQPQHF. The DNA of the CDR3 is TGTGCCAGCAGCTACGGGTTCGGACAGCCCCAGCATTTT.

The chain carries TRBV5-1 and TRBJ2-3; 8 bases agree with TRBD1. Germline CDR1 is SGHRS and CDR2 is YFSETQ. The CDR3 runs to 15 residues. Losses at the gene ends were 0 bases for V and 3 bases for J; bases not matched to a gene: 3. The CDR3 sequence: CASSLATGGTDTQYF. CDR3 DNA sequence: TGCGCCAGCAGCTTGGCCACAGGGGGTACAGATACGCAGTATTTT. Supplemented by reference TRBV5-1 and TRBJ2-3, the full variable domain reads KAGVTQTPRYLIKTRGQQVTLSCSPISGHRSVSWYQQTPGQGLQFLFEYFSETQRNKGNFPGRFSGRQFSNSRSEMNVSTLELGDSALYLCASSLATGGTDTQYFGPGTRLTVL.

Written as DNA, the CDR3 is TGTGCCAGCAGCTCGGGGGGGGCGGAAAAACTGTTTTTT. This encodes CASSSGGAEKLFF. The rearrangement links TRBV9 to TRBJ1-4; a possible D gene is TRBD1 (6 bases). CDR1 and CDR2 from the germline V gene are SGDLS and YYNGEE. V lost 4 bases, J lost 8 bases, and 12 bases lay in between. CDR3 size: 13 residues.

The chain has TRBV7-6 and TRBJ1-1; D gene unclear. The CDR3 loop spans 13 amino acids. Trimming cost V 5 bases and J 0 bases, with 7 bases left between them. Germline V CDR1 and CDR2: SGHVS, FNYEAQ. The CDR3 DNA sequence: TGTGCCAGCAGCGGGATCATGAACACTGAAGCTTTCTTT. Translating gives CASSGIMNTEAFF. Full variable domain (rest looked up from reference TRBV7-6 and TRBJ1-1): GAGVSQSPRYKVTKRGQDVALRCDPISGHVSLYWYRQALGQGPEFLTYFNYEAQQDKSGLPNDRFSAERPEGSISTLTIQRTEQRDSAMYRCASSGIMNTEAFFGQGTRLTVV.

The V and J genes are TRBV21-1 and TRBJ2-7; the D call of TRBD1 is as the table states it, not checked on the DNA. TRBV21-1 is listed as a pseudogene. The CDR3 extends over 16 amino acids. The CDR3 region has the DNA TGTGCCAGCATCCCACCCCGGCGGCCGAGCTCCTACGAGCAGTACTTC. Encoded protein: CASIPPRRPSSYEQYF.

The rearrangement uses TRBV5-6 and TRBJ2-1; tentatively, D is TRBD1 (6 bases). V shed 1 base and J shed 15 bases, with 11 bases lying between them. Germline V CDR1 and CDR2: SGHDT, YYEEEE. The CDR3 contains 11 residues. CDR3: CASSLSTGLFF. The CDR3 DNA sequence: TGTGCCAGCAGCTTGTCCACAGGGCTGTTCTTC.

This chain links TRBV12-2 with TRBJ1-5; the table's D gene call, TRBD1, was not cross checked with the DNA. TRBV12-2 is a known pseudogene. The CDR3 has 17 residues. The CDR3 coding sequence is TGTGCAAGTCGCTTAGCGCAGGTCACAGGGCTAAATCAGCCCCAGCATTTT. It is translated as CASRLAQVTGLNQPQHF.

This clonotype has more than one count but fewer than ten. CDR3 sequence reads: CASSLVAGAAKNIQYF. DNA of the CDR3: TGTGCCAGCAGCTTGGTAGCAGGGGCAGCCAAAAACATTCAGTACTTC. This rearrangement joins TRBV5-6 to TRBJ2-4, with D tentatively TRBD1 (6 bases). CDR3 size: 16 residues. Trimming cost V 0 bases and J 0 bases, with 10 bases left between them. Germline lookup yields CDR1 SGHDT and CDR2 YYEEEE.

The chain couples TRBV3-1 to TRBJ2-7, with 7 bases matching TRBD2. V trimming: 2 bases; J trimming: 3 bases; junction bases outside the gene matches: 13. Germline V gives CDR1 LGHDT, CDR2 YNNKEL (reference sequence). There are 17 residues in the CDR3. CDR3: CASSQRIGGIADYEQYF. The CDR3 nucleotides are TGTGCCAGCAGCCAACGAATCGGGGGGATTGCCGACTACGAGCAGTACTTC.

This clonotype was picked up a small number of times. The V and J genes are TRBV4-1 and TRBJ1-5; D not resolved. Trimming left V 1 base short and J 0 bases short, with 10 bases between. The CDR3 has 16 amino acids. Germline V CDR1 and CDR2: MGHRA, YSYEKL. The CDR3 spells CASSQAPRFSNQPQHF. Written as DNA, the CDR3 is TGCGCCAGCAGCCAAGCCCCACGATTTAGCAATCAGCCCCAGCATTTT.

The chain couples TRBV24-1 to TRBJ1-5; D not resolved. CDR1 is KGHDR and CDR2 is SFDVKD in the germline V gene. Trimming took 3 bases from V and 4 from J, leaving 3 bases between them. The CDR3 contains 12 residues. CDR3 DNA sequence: TGTGCCACCAGTGATCAAAATCAGCCCCAGCATTTT. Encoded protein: CATSDQNQPQHF.

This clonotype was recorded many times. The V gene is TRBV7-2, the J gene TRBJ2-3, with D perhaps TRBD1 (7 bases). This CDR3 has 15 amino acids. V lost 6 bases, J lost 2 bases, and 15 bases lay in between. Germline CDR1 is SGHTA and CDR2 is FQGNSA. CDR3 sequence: CASRSTGEVTDTQYF. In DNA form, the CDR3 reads TGTGCCAGCAGATCCACAGGGGAGGTCACAGATACGCAGTATTTT. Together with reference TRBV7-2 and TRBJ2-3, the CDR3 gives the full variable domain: GAGVSQSPSNKVTEKGKDVELRCDPISGHTALYWYRQSLGQGLEFLIYFQGNSAPDKSGLPSDRFSAERTGGSVSTLTIQRTQQEDSAVYLCASRSTGEVTDTQYFGPGTRLTVL.

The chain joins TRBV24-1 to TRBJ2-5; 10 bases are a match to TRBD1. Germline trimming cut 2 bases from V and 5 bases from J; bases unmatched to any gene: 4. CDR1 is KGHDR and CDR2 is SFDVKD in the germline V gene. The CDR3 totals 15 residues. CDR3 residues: CATSDSGQGVETQYF. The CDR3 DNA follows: TGTGCCACCAGTGATTCCGGACAGGGGGTGGAGACCCAGTACTTC.

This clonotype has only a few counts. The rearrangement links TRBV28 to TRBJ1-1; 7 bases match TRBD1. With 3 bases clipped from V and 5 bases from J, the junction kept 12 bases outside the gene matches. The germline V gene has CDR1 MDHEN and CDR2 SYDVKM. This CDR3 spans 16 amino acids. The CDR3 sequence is CASSLGLGQLRTEAFF. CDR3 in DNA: TGTGCCAGCAGTTTGGGTCTGGGACAGCTGAGAACTGAAGCTTTCTTT.

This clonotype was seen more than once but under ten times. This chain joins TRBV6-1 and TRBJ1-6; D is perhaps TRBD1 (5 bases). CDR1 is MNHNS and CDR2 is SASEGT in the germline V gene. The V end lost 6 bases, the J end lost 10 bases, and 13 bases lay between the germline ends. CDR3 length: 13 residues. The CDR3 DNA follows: TGTGCCAGCAGCCCAGAGTACAGGTCACCCCTCCACTTT. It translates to CASSPEYRSPLHF.

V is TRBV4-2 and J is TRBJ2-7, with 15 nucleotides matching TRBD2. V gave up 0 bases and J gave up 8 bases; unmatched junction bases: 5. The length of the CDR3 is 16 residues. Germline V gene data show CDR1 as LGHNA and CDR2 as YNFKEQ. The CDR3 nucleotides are TGTGCCAGCAGCCAAGATCATGGGACTAGCGGGGGGAAGCAGTACTTC. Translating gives CASSQDHGTSGGKQYF.

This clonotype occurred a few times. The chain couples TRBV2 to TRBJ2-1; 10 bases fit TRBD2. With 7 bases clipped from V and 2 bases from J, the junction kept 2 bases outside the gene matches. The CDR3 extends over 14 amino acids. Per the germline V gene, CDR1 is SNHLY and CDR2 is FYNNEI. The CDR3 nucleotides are TGTGCCAGCAACGGACTAGCGGCCTACAATGAGCAGTTCTTC. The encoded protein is CASNGLAAYNEQFF.

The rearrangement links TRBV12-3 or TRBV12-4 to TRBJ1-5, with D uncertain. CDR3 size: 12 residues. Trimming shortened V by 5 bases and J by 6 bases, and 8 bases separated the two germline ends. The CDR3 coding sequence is TGTGCCAGCAGTAAGGGTGGTCAGCCCCAGCATTTT. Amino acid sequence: CASSKGGQPQHF.